The 9 T cell receptor beta chains below were found in one sample sequenced in a study of post-analysis software for immune sequencing data. The study's findings and limits: When patients were compared with controls, about 5 TRBV segments were more frequent, TRBV5-6, TRBV5-1 and TRBV20-1 among them.

These TCRs' antigens remain unknown. Carried by the TCR beta cDNA libraries were unique molecular identifiers. Using its own MiXCR run on the PCR reads, TCRdb lists one record per CDR3 protein. The sample carries hundreds of thousands of distinct CDR3 sequences, approximately 60% recorded once. The specimen was blood. These receptors were collected from a girl between 2 and 10 years old with multiple sclerosis.

In this sample, this clonotype turned up a few times. The chain combines TRBV5-1 with TRBJ2-6; D is unclear. CDR1 is SGHRS and CDR2 is YFSETQ in the germline V gene. V was clipped by 2 bases and J by 4 bases, with 13 bases between them. The CDR3 spans 16 residues. Written as DNA, the CDR3 is TGCGCCAGCAGCTTTATCAGAGGAACCGGGGCCAACGTCCTGACTTTC. The encoded protein is CASSFIRGTGANVLTF.

This chain links TRBV20-1 with TRBJ2-1; D call uncertain. CDR3 length: 12 amino acids. Germline CDR1 and CDR2: DFQATT and SNEGSKA (reference sequence). Trimming shortened V by 8 bases and J by 5 bases, and 13 bases separated the two germline ends. CDR3 residues: CSPSGPNNEQFF. The DNA of the CDR3 is TGCAGTCCTTCCGGACCAAACAATGAGCAGTTCTTC.

This clonotype was seen once. The genes are TRBV7-9 and TRBJ2-3; 11 nucleotides match TRBD2. The germline gives CDR1 SEHNR, CDR2 FQNEAQ (reference sequence). V trimming: 3 bases; J trimming: 5 bases; junction bases outside the gene matches: 13. This CDR3 has 18 residues. CDR3 in DNA: TGTGCCAGCAGCTTGGAGTGGGATAGCGGGAGGGTCAGAGATACGCAGTATTTT. It encodes CASSLEWDSGRVRDTQYF.

This clonotype has just one count. The chain carries TRBV15 and TRBJ1-2; 9 bases align to TRBD1. The CDR3 is 15 amino acids. J was trimmed by 6 bases and V by 0 bases; bases with no gene match: 5. The germline V gene encodes CDR1 LNHNV and CDR2 YYDKDF (reference sequence). The CDR3 nucleotides are TGTGCCACCAGCAGAGATCGAACAGGGGGCAATGGCTACACCTTC. This codes for CATSRDRTGGNGYTF.

This clonotype was observed a handful of times. The rearrangement joins TRBV20-1 to TRBJ2-3, with TRBD2 as a possible D gene (5 bases). The CDR3 is 14 amino acids. V lost 1 base and J 5 bases, leaving 13 bases between the germline ends. CDR1 DFQATT and CDR2 SNEGSKA come from the germline V gene (reference sequence). The CDR3 region has the DNA TGCAGTGCTAGAGTACGGGGAGTGGAAGATACGCAGTATTTT. It codes for CSARVRGVEDTQYF.

This clonotype showed up just a few times. The gene calls are TRBV5-1 and TRBJ2-7, with 9 nucleotides matching TRBD2. The CDR3 loop spans 16 amino acids. The germline V gene has CDR1 SGHRS and CDR2 YFSETQ. V shed 2 bases and J 0 bases; nucleotides not matched to a gene: 6. The CDR3 sequence: CASSFRASGTSYEQYF. The CDR3 bases are TGCGCCAGCAGCTTCCGGGCTAGCGGGACCTCCTACGAGCAGTACTTC.

This chain links TRBV7-2 with TRBJ1-3; D is uncertain. The CDR3 totals 18 residues. Germline assignment: CDR1 SGHTA and CDR2 FQGNSA. The V end lost 1 base, the J end lost 0 bases, and 16 bases lay between the germline ends. CDR3 coding DNA: TGTGCCAGCAGCTTAGTACCCCTCCCCTCGAGCTCTGGAAACACCATATATTTT. This codes for CASSLVPLPSSSGNTIYF.

The chain employs TRBV25-1 and TRBJ2-1; 9 nucleotides agree with TRBD2. The germline gives CDR1 MGHDK, CDR2 SYGVNS. The CDR3 consists of 18 residues. With 0 bases clipped from V and 8 bases from J, the junction kept 14 bases outside the gene matches. The CDR3 sequence is CASSEYGGEREAPDEQFF. CDR3 bases: TGTGCCAGCAGTGAATATGGTGGGGAGCGGGAGGCCCCTGATGAGCAGTTCTTC.

The chain combines TRBV7-9 with TRBJ2-3, with 11 positions matching TRBD2. The ends lost 6 bases at V and 5 bases at J; junction bases unmatched: 16. The V gene's germline CDR1 is SEHNR and CDR2 FQNEAQ (reference sequence). There are 18 residues in the CDR3. CDR3 sequence: CASRHPPLAGGQRDTQYF. The DNA for the CDR3 is TGTGCCAGCAGACACCCCCCTTTAGCGGGGGGGCAGAGAGATACGCAGTATTTT.